This T cell receptor beta chain was sequenced in a study of vaccination effects on CD4 cells after COVID-19. Study at large: After approximately 2 million PBMC were placed in each well, they were cultured with around 10 IU/ml IL-2 and approximately 9.4 ug/ml peptides.

This table comes from immunoSEQ multiplex PCR, and its TCRdb copy is limited to in-frame clones, with some not included. Here the sample spans about 73,000 clones, roughly 73% being singletons. Subsequent to a culture period of 10 to 11 days, CD4+ T cells were isolated. BNT162b2 vaccine or mRNA-1273 vaccine was given to participants in two doses. In this sample, this clone turned up once. The antigen is not known. Germline assignment: CDR1 SGHVS and CDR2 FQNEAQ. V shed 2 bases and J 5 bases; nucleotides not matched to a gene: 2. This CDR3 spans 15 amino acids. This sample comprised CD4+ T cells from PBMCs cultured without peptide, obtained after COVID-19 vaccination. The V gene is TRBV7-8, the J gene TRBJ2-1; 11 bases line up with TRBD2. The TCR was taken from a human donor who received a COVID-19 vaccine. As DNA, the CDR3 is TGTGCCAGCAGCTTATCTAGCGGGGGGCACAATGAGCAGTTCTTC. It encodes CASSLSSGGHNEQFF.